This TCR beta chain was observed in a study of blood T cell repertoires in COVID-19. Assay: immunoSEQ multiplex PCR; the TCRdb copy retains only in-frame clones and omits some. Of tens of thousands of clones in the sample, under 85% are singletons; the top ten hold approximately 30%. The CDR3 is 16 amino acids. V dropped 0 bases and J dropped 2; count of bases not matched to a gene: 6. The germline V gene has CDR1 MGHRA and CDR2 YSYEKL. The rearrangement joins TRBV4-1 to TRBJ2-5, with 7 bases matching TRBD2. The receptor was derived from a woman over 75 with acute or convalescent COVID-19. Source material: peripheral blood. The CDR3 protein is CASSQDTAGAQETQYF. In DNA form, the CDR3 reads TGCGCCAGCAGCCAAGATACGGCGGGAGCGCAAGAGACCCAGTACTTC.